A selection of T cell receptor beta chains follows, all from one sample in a study of CD8 T cells in Susac syndrome. TCRdb itself ran the immunoSEQ multiplex PCR reads through MiXCR, one entry per CDR3 protein. Of under 85,000 distinct CDR3 sequences listed, approximately 93% are singletons. Sequencing used CD8+ T cells from PBMCs. Receptors were obtained from a human donor with Susac syndrome. The CDR3 runs from the conserved cysteine through the conserved F or W. A D gene is named only where the DNA matches it firmly. The size of a clone is reported for some rows only, either as once, few or many, or as a class for expanded clones.

>NA|TRBV25-1|NA|TRBJ1-1
TGTGCCAGCAGTTATGGCAGGGGGAACACTGAAGCTTTCTTT
CASSYGRGNTEAFF
>NA|TRBV7-6|few|TRBJ2-1
TGTGCCAGCAGCTTAAACGGGGTAGAGCAGTTCTTC
CASSLNGVEQFF
>TRBD2|TRBV20-1|NA|TRBJ2-3
TGCAGTGCATGGACTAGCGGGGGGGACACAGATACGCAGTATTTT
CSAWTSGGDTDTQYF
>TRBD2|TRBV5-6|NA|TRBJ2-7
TGTGCCAGCAGCTTGGGACTAGCGGGTATGAGCTCCTACGAGCAGTACTTC
CASSLGLAGMSSYEQYF
>NA|TRBV20-1|NA|TRBJ2-2
TGCAGTGCCAGGACTCAGAACACCGGGGAGCTGTTTTTT
CSARTQNTGELFF
>NA|TRBV9|NA|TRBJ2-5
TGTGCCAGCAGCGGGGATCAGCAGAGCCAAGAGACCCAGTACTTC
CASSGDQQSQETQYF
>NA|TRBV5-4|NA|TRBJ2-3
TGTGCCAGCAGCTTGGAGATCGCAGGGGCTAGGCCCACAGATACGCAGTATTTT
CASSLEIAGARPTDTQYF
>NA|TRBV6-5|NA|TRBJ1-5
TGTGCCAGCAGTTCTACATGGGAGGTTAGCAATCAGCCCCAGCATTTT
CASSSTWEVSNQPQHF
>NA|TRBV4-1|NA|TRBJ1-1
TGCGCCAGCAGCCAAGGCCTGGGTGGGACTGAAGCTTTCTTT
CASSQGLGGTEAFF
>TRBD2|TRBV6-5|NA|TRBJ2-1
TGTGCCAGCAGTTACTCGAATCGTGAGCGGGGGGGATCGCGCTACAATGAGCAGTTCTTC
CASSYSNRERGGSRYNEQFF
>TRBD1|TRBV20-1|NA|TRBJ2-1
TGCAGTGCCAGGCGTCAGGGGGACAATGAGCAGTTCTTC
CSARRQGDNEQFF
>NA|TRBV19|NA|TRBJ2-6
TGTGCCAGTACGGGGTGGGCAGGGCTGTACGGTGGGGCCAACGTCCTGACTTTC
CASTGWAGLYGGANVLTF
>TRBD2|TRBV2|NA|TRBJ2-3
TGTGCCAGCAGGGGGCTCGCCGGGACTAGCGGTACAGATACGCAGTATTTT
CASRGLAGTSGTDTQYF
>NA|TRBV5-6|NA|TRBJ1-2
TGTGCCAGCAGCTCACTCCCCGGGCCTCCGGCGGGTGGCTACACCTTC
CASSSLPGPPAGGYTF
>NA|TRBV5-4|NA|TRBJ2-3
TGTGCCAGCAGCCCGACAGGACGTAGCACAGATACGCAGTATTTT
CASSPTGRSTDTQYF
>NA|TRBV7-6|NA|TRBJ2-1
TGTGCCAGCAGTCAGCCCCTCCTCAATGAGCAGTTCTTC
CASSQPLLNEQFF
>NA|TRBV4-3|NA|TRBJ1-1
TGCGCCAGCAGCCAAGAATCCAATTACATGAACACTGAAGCTTTCTTT
CASSQESNYMNTEAFF
>NA|TRBV5-1|NA|TRBJ1-3
TGCGCCAGCAGCTTGGACAGTAGTCACTCTGGAAACACCATATATTTT
CASSLDSSHSGNTIYF
>NA|TRBV28|NA|TRBJ1-1
TGTGCCAGCACAGGGGAGAGCACTGAAGCTTTCTTT
CASTGESTEAFF
>TRBD1|TRBV2|NA|TRBJ2-7
TGTGCCAGCAGTGACCCTCGACAGGGGCCCTACGAGCAGTACTTC
CASSDPRQGPYEQYF
>TRBD1|TRBV7-6|NA|TRBJ2-7
TGTGCCAGCAGCTTAGCCCCAAGTGACAGGGGGCGCCGCTACGAGCAGTACTTC
CASSLAPSDRGRRYEQYF
>NA|TRBV19|NA|TRBJ1-1
TGTGCCAGCGCCGGCGGCTACACTGAAGCTTTCTTT
CASAGGYTEAFF
>TRBD2|TRBV30|NA|TRBJ2-3
TGTGCCTGGGGGCCCTTTCTAGCGGGGGATACCACAGATACGCAGTATTTT
CAWGPFLAGDTTDTQYF
>NA|TRBV29-1|NA|TRBJ1-1
TGCAGCGTTGCGGGCCCTGGGGACAAGAGGCAAGACGCTGAAGCTTTCTTT
CSVAGPGDKRQDAEAFF
>TRBD1|TRBV6-5|few|TRBJ2-5
TGTGCCAGCAGCCTGACTGGACAGGGGCGACGTCAGTACTTC
CASSLTGQGRRQYF
>NA|TRBV7-2|NA|TRBJ2-7
TGTGCCAGCAGCGCAACCGGGCCTAAGGACTACGAGCAGTACTTC
CASSATGPKDYEQYF
>NA|TRBV20-1|NA|TRBJ2-3
TGCAGTGCTAGACCTCTCGACAGGGACTCAGATACGCAGTATTTT
CSARPLDRDSDTQYF
>NA|TRBV20-1|NA|TRBJ2-5
TGCAGTGCTTACCCTGGGGGGCGAGAGACCCAGTACTTC
CSAYPGGRETQYF
>NA|TRBV7-9|NA|TRBJ1-1
TGTGCCGGAACAAGGGGCGCTGAAGCTTTCTTT
CAGTRGAEAFF
>TRBD2|TRBV20-1|NA|TRBJ2-1
TGCAGTGCTAGAACGTCCTCTAGCGGCTCTTTTTACAATGAGCAGTTCTTC
CSARTSSSGSFYNEQFF
>NA|TRBV29-1|NA|TRBJ2-3
TGCAGCGCACATCGAGGGCTAGACACAGATACGCAGTATTTT
CSAHRGLDTDTQYF
>NA|TRBV27|NA|TRBJ1-6
TGTGCCAGCAAGTGGAGCTCCTATAATTCACCCCTCCACTTT
CASKWSSYNSPLHF
>NA|TRBV19|NA|TRBJ1-5
TGTGCCAGTACCATGGGCGGGCTACAGCCCCAGCATTTT
CASTMGGLQPQHF
>TRBD1|TRBV14|NA|TRBJ2-7
TGTGCCAGCAGCCACACCTGGGGACAGGGGGGTTCTTACGAGCAGTACTTC
CASSHTWGQGGSYEQYF
>NA|TRBV18|NA|TRBJ2-2
TGTGCCAGCTCACCGACACACTACACCGGGGAGCTGTTTTTT
CASSPTHYTGELFF
>NA|TRBV5-1|once|TRBJ1-1
TGCGCCAGCAGCTTCGTTCGGCAGGGAGGCACTGAAGCTTTCTTT
CASSFVRQGGTEAFF